The 17 T cell receptor beta chains in this list originate from one sample, sequenced in a study of blood T cell repertoires in COVID-19 (dated by TCRdb to 2019 to 2021). Library preparation was by the immunoSEQ multiplex PCR assay. The table was pulled from immuneACCESS by TCRdb, which kept in-frame rearrangements only. Such tables lose some clones; where checked, under half of the loss comes from unresolved V genes, and the rest has no known cause. The sample table lists 300,000 to 400,000 clones, approximately 88% of them with a count of one. Of the sample, 1.5% to 2% is held by the ten largest clones. Sequencing was done on a sample of peripheral blood. These receptors were collected from a woman in her 30s with COVID-19, enrolled during active disease.

V is TRBV6-7 and J is TRBJ2-5; TRBD2 is a possible D gene (5 bases). TRBV6-7 is an ORF, with its function uncertain. CDR3 length equals 13 residues. V was cut by 5 bases and J by 5 bases, with 12 bases left in between. The CDR3 region has the DNA TGTGCCAGCAGTAAAAGGTCGGGGGAGACCCAGTACTTC. Translating gives CASSKRSGETQYF.

The chain couples TRBV2 to TRBJ2-1, with 7 bases that match TRBD2. Germline V gene lookup returns CDR1 SNHLY and CDR2 FYNNEI. V lost 4 bases to trimming and J lost 5 bases; unmatched junction nucleotides: 5. The CDR3 contains 14 residues. The CDR3 sequence is CASSGPRGNNEQFF. CDR3 in DNA: TGTGCCAGCAGTGGCCCGCGGGGGAACAATGAGCAGTTCTTC.

This sequence joins TRBV12-3 or TRBV12-4 and TRBJ1-6, with 7 bases identical to TRBD1. The junction had 10 bases not matched to a gene; V was cut back by 7 bases and J by 16 bases. This CDR3 has 12 residues. The CDR3 sequence: CASTTEGAPLHF. CDR3 sequence (DNA): TGTGCCAGCACCACCGAGGGGGCTCCTCTCCACTTT.

V and J are TRBV7-9 and TRBJ2-1; TRBD1 matches 8 bases. Germline V gene lookup returns CDR1 SEHNR and CDR2 FQNEAQ (reference sequence). J lost 5 bases, V lost 5 bases, and 8 bases had no gene match. This CDR3 spans 15 amino acids. The CDR3 is CASSRTGHEDNEQFF. The CDR3 bases are TGTGCCAGCAGCCGGACAGGGCATGAGGACAATGAGCAGTTCTTC.

The chain couples TRBV5-1 to TRBJ1-4; D may be TRBD1 (6 bases). V shed 0 bases and J shed 8 bases, with 11 bases lying between them. CDR3 length equals 14 residues. Per germline, CDR1 SGHRS and CDR2 YFSETQ. CDR3 DNA sequence: TGCGCCAGCAGCTTGGAGGCAGGGGAAGAAAAACTGTTTTTT. It specifies CASSLEAGEEKLFF. The full variable domain, rest sourced from reference TRBV5-1 and TRBJ1-4, is KAGVTQTPRYLIKTRGQQVTLSCSPISGHRSVSWYQQTPGQGLQFLFEYFSETQRNKGNFPGRFSGRQFSNSRSEMNVSTLELGDSALYLCASSLEAGEEKLFFGSGTQLSVL.

The chain employs TRBV5-8 and TRBJ1-5; the match to TRBD1 covers 9 bases. Germline V gene data show CDR1 as SGHTS and CDR2 as YDEGEE. V dropped 3 bases and J dropped 3; count of bases not matched to a gene: 7. The CDR3 has 16 amino acids. This CDR3 is CASSSAGTGLNQPQHF. The CDR3 DNA reads as TGTGCCAGCAGCTCGGCCGGGACAGGGCTCAATCAGCCCCAGCATTTT. Variable domain in full (rest from reference TRBV5-8 and TRBJ1-5): EAGVTQSPTHLIKTRGQQATLRCSPISGHTSVYWYQQALGLGLQFLLWYDEGEERNRGNFPPRFSGRQFPNYSSELNVNALELEDSALYLCASSSAGTGLNQPQHFGDGTRLSIL.

This chain connects TRBV5-4 to TRBJ1-2, with 7 bases lining up with TRBD1. CDR1 is SGHNT and CDR2 is YYREEE in the germline V gene (reference sequence). The CDR3 is made up of 14 amino acids. V lost 4 bases to trimming and J lost 3 bases; unmatched junction nucleotides: 6. The CDR3 DNA reads TGTGCCAGCAGCGGCCCGACAGGGTACTATGGCTACACCTTC. Encoded protein: CASSGPTGYYGYTF.

The J gene is TRBJ1-6, the V gene TRBV6-4, with 10 positions matching TRBD1. This CDR3 spans 15 amino acids. J lost 5 bases, V lost 6 bases, and 4 bases had no gene match. Germline assignment: CDR1 MRHNA and CDR2 SNTAGT. CDR3 loop: CASRSGTGDNSPLHF. The CDR3 nucleotides are TGTGCCAGCAGGAGCGGGACAGGGGATAATTCACCCCTCCACTTT.

This clone has just a few counts. One end of the junction is discordant with germline, which a read error may explain. The rearrangement links TRBV28 to TRBJ1-2, with D uncertain. Germline V gene sequence: CDR1 MDHEN, CDR2 SYDVKM. The CDR3 totals 13 residues. CDR3 sequence reads: CASSSRVPPRLVF. In DNA form, the CDR3 reads TGTGCCAGCAGTTCTCGGGTCCCCCCCAGACTTGTCTTC.

This chain links TRBV7-2 with TRBJ1-3; D uncertain. This CDR3 region has 16 residues. The V end was cut by 5 bases, the J end by 4 bases, with 18 bases between. Germline-derived CDR1 and CDR2 are SGHTA and FQGNSA. CDR3 protein: CASSADSRKRGNTIYF. The CDR3 nucleotides read TGTGCCAGCAGCGCTGACTCCCGTAAACGCGGAAACACCATATATTTT.

The rearrangement joins TRBV7-2 to TRBJ1-2, with 9 bases matching TRBD1. This CDR3 comprises 14 residues. From germline, CDR1 is SGHTA and CDR2 FQGNSA. Trimming removed 4 bases from V and 7 bases from J; junction bases left unmatched: 7. This CDR3 is CASSSGQGLLGYTF. In nucleotides, the CDR3 is TGTGCCAGCAGCTCTGGACAGGGGCTACTTGGCTACACCTTC.

This clone was seen only once. The V call is TRBV28, the J call TRBJ1-4; no reliable D call. V was clipped by 6 bases and J by 2 bases, with 13 bases between them. The CDR3 sequence is 15 residues long. CDR1 and CDR2 from the germline V gene are MDHEN and SYDVKM. Here the CDR3 DNA reads TGTGCCAGCAGCCTACCCCTGTTTACTAATGAAAAACTGTTTTTT. As protein: CASSLPLFTNEKLFF.

The gene calls are TRBV7-2 and TRBJ2-5; 13 nucleotides agree with TRBD2. CDR1 is SGHTA, CDR2 FQGNSA, per germline. This CDR3 has 17 amino acids. The J segment lost 1 base and the V segment lost 3 bases, leaving 5 bases of the junction unmatched. CDR3 bases: TGTGCCAGCAGCTTGGGGGGACTAGCGGGGCGCCAAGAGACCCAGTACTTC. Amino acids: CASSLGGLAGRQETQYF.

The J gene is TRBJ2-7, the V gene TRBV5-8; 7 bases fit TRBD1. The germline gives CDR1 SGHTS, CDR2 YDEGEE. After removal of 3 bases from V and 1 base from J, the junction contained 1 base not matched to a gene. The CDR3 length is 13 residues. CDR3 nucleotide sequence: TGTGCCAGCAGCTGGGGACAGTCCTACGAGCAGTACTTC. This translates into CASSWGQSYEQYF.

The V call is TRBV19, the J call TRBJ1-5; a weak D match, TRBD1 (5 bases). V gave up 7 bases and J gave up 4 bases, with 8 bases separating them. Germline assignment: CDR1 LNHDA and CDR2 SQIVND (reference sequence). This CDR3 is built from 12 residues. The CDR3 loop reads CASNQGNQPQHF. CDR3 coding DNA: TGTGCCAGTAACCAGGGTAATCAGCCCCAGCATTTT. The variable domain in full, completed from reference TRBV19 and TRBJ1-5, reads DGGITQSPKYLFRKEGQNVTLSCEQNLNHDAMYWYRQDPGQGLRLIYYSQIVNDFQKGDIAEGYSVSREKKESFPLTVTSAQKNPTAFYLCASNQGNQPQHFGDGTRLSIL.

The rearrangement uses TRBV30 and TRBJ1-5; D uncertain. Germline CDR1 GTSNPN, CDR2 SVGIG (reference sequence). This CDR3 spans 13 amino acids. Trimming cost V 2 bases and J 2 bases, with 7 bases left between them. The CDR3 reads CAWSPQGNQPQHF. The CDR3 region has the DNA TGTGCCTGGAGTCCGCAGGGCAATCAGCCCCAGCATTTT. The entire variable domain, with the rest obtained from reference TRBV30 and TRBJ1-5, is as follows: SQTIHQWPATLVQPVGSPLSLECTVEGTSNPNLYWYRQAAGRGLQLLFYSVGIGQISSEVPQNLSASRPQDRQFILSSKKLLLSDSGFYLCAWSPQGNQPQHFGDGTRLSIL.

This clone was observed a single time. The rearrangement links TRBV2 to TRBJ2-2; TRBD1 matches 9 bases. The CDR3 is made up of 17 amino acids. The V gene end was trimmed by 6 bases and the J gene end by 2 bases; junction bases not matched to a gene: 10. The germline V gene encodes CDR1 SNHLY and CDR2 FYNNEI. The chain's CDR3 is CASSPWDREPNTGELFF. The CDR3 DNA reads TGTGCCAGCAGCCCTTGGGACAGGGAACCAAACACCGGGGAGCTGTTTTTT.